What follows are 17 T cell receptor beta chains derived from one specimen sequenced in a study of blood T cell repertoires in COVID-19. Clones were sequenced by immunoSEQ multiplex PCR, and TCRdb holds only the in-frame ones, with some missing. The profile shows fewer than 250,000 clones, around 82% of them singletons. The sequenced sample consisted of PBMCs or T cells enriched from blood (not recorded which). The receptors were gathered from a woman aged 40 to 50 who had been exposed to COVID-19.

CDR3 sequence reads: CASSRTGVWNEQFF. For the CDR3, the DNA is TGCGCCAGCAGTCGGACTGGAGTATGGAATGAGCAGTTCTTC. The chain is built from TRBV10-2 and TRBJ2-1, with D perhaps TRBD2 (5 bases). Trimming removed 5 bases from V and 7 bases from J, with 15 bases in between. Germline V gives CDR1 WSHSY, CDR2 SAAADI. There are 14 residues in the CDR3.

The chain carries TRBV7-9 and TRBJ2-5, with TRBD1 matching over 9 bases. CDR3 length equals 15 residues. V was pared by 6 bases and J by 2 bases, with 7 bases of the junction left unmatched. Germline lookup yields CDR1 SEHNR and CDR2 FQNEAQ (reference sequence). CDR3 region: CASSTGGQGQETQYF. CDR3 in DNA: TGTGCCAGCAGTACAGGGGGACAGGGTCAAGAGACCCAGTACTTC.

The rearrangement joins TRBV6-5 to TRBJ1-2, with D maybe TRBD1 (5 bases). Germline V gene lookup returns CDR1 MNHEY and CDR2 SVGAGI. This CDR3 spans 14 amino acids. The V end lost 0 bases, the J end lost 4 bases, and 9 bases lay between the germline ends. In DNA, the CDR3 is TGTGCCAGCAGTTACTCTCAGGGTAGCTATGGCTACACCTTC. Protein sequence: CASSYSQGSYGYTF.

The chain carries TRBV19 and TRBJ2-2, with 8 bases lining up with TRBD1. The junction had 8 bases not matched to a gene; V was cut back by 7 bases and J by 4 bases. CDR1 is LNHDA and CDR2 is SQIVND in the germline V gene (reference sequence). This CDR3 has 15 amino acids. The CDR3 is CASKGQASSTGELFF. Here the CDR3 DNA reads TGTGCCAGTAAGGGACAGGCCTCGAGCACCGGGGAGCTGTTTTTT.

This rearrangement joins TRBV6-1 to TRBJ1-1; possible D gene TRBD1, 5 bases. Germline V gene sequence: CDR1 MNHNS, CDR2 SASEGT. This CDR3 is built from 11 residues. The germline V and J ends were trimmed by 3 bases and 6 bases, with 5 bases remaining between them. The CDR3 is CASSDRAEAFF. The CDR3 nucleotides are TGTGCCAGCAGTGACAGGGCTGAAGCTTTCTTT.

This clone was seen many times. The same CDR3 is also encoded by other DNA sequences in this sample. The chain carries TRBV7-8 and TRBJ1-3, with 7 bases aligning to TRBD1. The V gene end was trimmed by 2 bases and the J gene end by 2 bases; junction bases not matched to a gene: 0. Looked up from germline, CDR1 is SGHVS and CDR2 is FQNEAQ. The CDR3 extends over 14 amino acids. Written as DNA, the CDR3 is TGTGCCAGCAGCTTACAGGGGGCTGGAAACACCATATATTTT. Translation: CASSLQGAGNTIYF.

The chain links TRBV6-5 to TRBJ2-5, with a weak D call TRBD1 (5 bases). The V gene lost 2 bases and the J gene lost 4 bases, with 11 bases spanning the gap. Germline V gene data show CDR1 as MNHEY and CDR2 as SVGAGI. The CDR3 spans 14 residues. DNA of the CDR3: TGTGCCAGCAGTTACGGGGCTACACGAGAGACCCAGTACTTC. Its translation: CASSYGATRETQYF.

This chain connects TRBV4-1 to TRBJ2-2; D call uncertain. The V end was cut by 0 bases, the J end by 6 bases, with 8 bases between. The CDR3 runs to 14 residues. Germline CDR1 reads MGHRA; CDR2 reads YSYEKL. The CDR3 reads CASSQDRVAGELFF. Here the CDR3 DNA reads TGCGCCAGCAGCCAAGATCGGGTCGCCGGGGAGCTGTTTTTT.

The chain employs TRBV28 and TRBJ1-2, with 7 bases aligning to TRBD1. CDR1 and CDR2 from the germline V gene are MDHEN and SYDVKM. J lost 2 bases, V lost 6 bases, and 12 bases had no gene match. The CDR3 covers 16 residues. Written as DNA, the CDR3 is TGTGCCAGCAGCCGACCTGACAGGGCCAGAAACTATGGCTACACCTTC. Its protein product is CASSRPDRARNYGYTF.

This chain joins TRBV5-1 and TRBJ1-2, with 10 bases that match TRBD1. V dropped 2 bases and J dropped 6; count of bases not matched to a gene: 4. CDR1 SGHRS and CDR2 YFSETQ come from the germline V gene. The CDR3 runs to 14 residues. CDR3 loop: CASSLDRGLDGYTF. In nucleotides, the CDR3 is TGCGCCAGCAGCTTAGACAGGGGGCTTGATGGCTACACCTTC.

This chain connects TRBV6-2 or TRBV6-3 to TRBJ1-1; D call uncertain. The V gene lost 2 bases and the J gene lost 4 bases, with 14 bases spanning the gap. The CDR3 sequence is 15 residues long. From germline, CDR1 is MNHEY and CDR2 SVGEGT. CDR3 sequence: CASSYSPMIATEAFF. The CDR3 region has the DNA TGTGCCAGCAGTTACAGCCCTATGATTGCCACTGAAGCTTTCTTT.

This clone was observed a single time. This chain joins TRBV11-2 and TRBJ1-6, with D maybe TRBD1 (5 bases). Germline V CDR1 and CDR2: SGHAT, FQNNGV. Trimming took 2 bases from V and 10 from J, leaving 15 bases between them. CDR3 length equals 15 residues. CDR3: CASSLRALGGSPLHF. CDR3 DNA: TGTGCCAGCAGCTTACGGGCTTTGGGGGGATCACCCCTCCACTTT.

This rearrangement joins TRBV12-5 to TRBJ1-5; D remains unclear. V was pared by 5 bases and J by 8 bases, with 4 bases between. Germline lookup yields CDR1 LGHNT and CDR2 FRNRAP. There are 10 residues in the CDR3. The CDR3 DNA sequence: TGTGCTAGTGGTCTCGAGCCCCAGCATTTT. Protein: CASGLEPQHF.

The J gene is TRBJ1-1, the V gene TRBV7-2, with D possibly matching TRBD1 (5 bases). The germline V gene has CDR1 SGHTA and CDR2 FQGNSA. The CDR3 is made up of 15 amino acids. V was trimmed by 3 bases and J by 1 base, leaving 12 bases between them. CDR3 sequence: CASSFFGRENTEAFF. DNA of the CDR3: TGTGCCAGCAGCTTCTTTGGCAGGGAGAACACTGAAGCTTTCTTT.

The V call is TRBV5-1, the J call TRBJ1-1; 8 bases map to TRBD1. V lost 4 bases, J lost 2 bases, and 4 bases stayed unmatched. CDR3 length: 14 amino acids. Per the germline V gene, CDR1 is SGHRS and CDR2 is YFSETQ. The CDR3, as DNA: TGCGCCAGCAGCCCGGACAGGGTCAACACTGAAGCTTTCTTT. This translates into CASSPDRVNTEAFF.

The rearrangement links TRBV12-3 or TRBV12-4 to TRBJ2-5, with D unresolved. The CDR3 consists of 13 residues. Between the trimmed V and J ends, which lost 2 bases and 7 bases, there was a span of 11 bases. CDR3 amino acids: CASSLNRVGTQYF. The CDR3 region has the DNA TGTGCCAGCAGTTTAAACCGGGTGGGGACCCAGTACTTC.

This clone was seen just once. Additional DNA sequences in this sample encode the identical CDR3. The chain recombines TRBV5-6 with TRBJ1-1; TRBD1 matches 9 bases. V lost 4 bases to trimming and J lost 8 bases; unmatched junction nucleotides: 18. The V gene's germline CDR1 is SGHDT and CDR2 YYEEEE. CDR3 length: 17 residues. The CDR3 coding sequence is TGTGCCAGCAGCCCGCCCGGGACAGGGTCGATCCCTTCCGAAGCTTTCTTT. This gives the protein CASSPPGTGSIPSEAFF.